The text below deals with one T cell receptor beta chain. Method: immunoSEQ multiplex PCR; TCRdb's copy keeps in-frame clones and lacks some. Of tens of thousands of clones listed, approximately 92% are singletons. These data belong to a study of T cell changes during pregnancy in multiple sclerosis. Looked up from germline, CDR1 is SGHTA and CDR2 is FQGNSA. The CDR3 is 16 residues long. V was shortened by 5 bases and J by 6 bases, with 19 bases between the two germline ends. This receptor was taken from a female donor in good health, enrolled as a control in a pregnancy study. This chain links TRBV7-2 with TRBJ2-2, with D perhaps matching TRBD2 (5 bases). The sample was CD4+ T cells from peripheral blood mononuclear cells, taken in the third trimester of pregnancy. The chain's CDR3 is CASSPYGAGPPGELFF. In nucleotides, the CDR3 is TGTGCCAGCAGCCCTTATGGCGCGGGCCCCCCCGGGGAGCTGTTTTTT.